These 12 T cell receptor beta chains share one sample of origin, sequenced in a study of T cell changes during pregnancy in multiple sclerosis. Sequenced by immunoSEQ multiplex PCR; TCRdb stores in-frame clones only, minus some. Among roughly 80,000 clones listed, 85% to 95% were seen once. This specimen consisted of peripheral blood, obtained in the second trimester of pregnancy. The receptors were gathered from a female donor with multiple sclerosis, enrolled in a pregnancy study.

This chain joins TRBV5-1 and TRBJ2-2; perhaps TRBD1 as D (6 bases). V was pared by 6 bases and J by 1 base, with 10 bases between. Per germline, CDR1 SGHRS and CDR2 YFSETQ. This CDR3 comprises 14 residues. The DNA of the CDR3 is TGCGCCAGCAACCGGGGACAGAACACCGGGGAGCTGTTTTTT. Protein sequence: CASNRGQNTGELFF.

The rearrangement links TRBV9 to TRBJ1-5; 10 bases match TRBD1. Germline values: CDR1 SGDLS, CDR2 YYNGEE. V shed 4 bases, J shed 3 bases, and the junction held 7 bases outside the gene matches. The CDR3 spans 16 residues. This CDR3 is CASSSGTGDFNQPQHF. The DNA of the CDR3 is TGTGCCAGCAGCTCCGGGACAGGGGATTTCAATCAGCCCCAGCATTTT.

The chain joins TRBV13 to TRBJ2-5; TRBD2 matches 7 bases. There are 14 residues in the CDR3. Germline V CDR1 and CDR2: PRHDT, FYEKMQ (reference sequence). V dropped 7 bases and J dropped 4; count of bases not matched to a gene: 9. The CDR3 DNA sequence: TGTGCCAGCACCCGCCGGGGGGTTCGAGAGACCCAGTACTTC. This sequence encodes CASTRRGVRETQYF.

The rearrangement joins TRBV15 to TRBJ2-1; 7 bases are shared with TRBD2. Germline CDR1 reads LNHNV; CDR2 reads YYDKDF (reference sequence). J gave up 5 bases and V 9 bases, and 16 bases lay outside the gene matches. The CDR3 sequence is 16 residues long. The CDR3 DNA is TGTGCCACTTGGGATAGCGGGCGGAAACCCGACAATGAGCAGTTCTTC. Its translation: CATWDSGRKPDNEQFF.

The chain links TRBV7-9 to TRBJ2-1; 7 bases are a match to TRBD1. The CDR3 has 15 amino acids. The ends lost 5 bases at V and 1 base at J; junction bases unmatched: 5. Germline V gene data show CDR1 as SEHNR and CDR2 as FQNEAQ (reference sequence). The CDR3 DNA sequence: TGTGCCAGCAGCGATGACAGGGAATCCTACAATGAGCAGTTCTTC. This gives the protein CASSDDRESYNEQFF.

CDR3 bases: TGTGCCAGCAGCGTAGATACCCAGGGTATGGTCAACGAGCAGTACTTC. Amino acids: CASSVDTQGMVNEQYF. The chain couples TRBV9 to TRBJ2-7; a possible D gene is TRBD1 (5 bases). V dropped 0 bases and J dropped 5 bases, with 18 bases sitting between them. The germline V gene encodes CDR1 SGDLS and CDR2 YYNGEE. The CDR3 contains 16 residues. Full variable domain (remainder filled in from reference TRBV9 and TRBJ2-7): DSGVTQTPKHLITATGQRVTLRCSPRSGDLSVYWYQQSLDQGLQFLIQYYNGEERAKGNILERFSAQQFPDLHSELNLSSLELGDSALYFCASSVDTQGMVNEQYFGPGTRLTVT.

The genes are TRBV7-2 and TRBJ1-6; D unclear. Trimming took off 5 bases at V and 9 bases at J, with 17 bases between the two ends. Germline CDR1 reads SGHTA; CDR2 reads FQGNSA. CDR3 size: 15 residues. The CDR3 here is CASSLATVQLSPLHF. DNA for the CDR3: TGTGCCAGCAGCCTGGCTACAGTTCAGCTTTCACCCCTCCACTTT.

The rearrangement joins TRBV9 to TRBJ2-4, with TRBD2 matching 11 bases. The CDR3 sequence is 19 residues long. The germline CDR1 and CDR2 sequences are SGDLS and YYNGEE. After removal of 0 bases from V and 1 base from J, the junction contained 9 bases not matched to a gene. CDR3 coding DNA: TGTGCCAGCAGCGTAGGCCGTTTCGCTAGCGGGGGGGCCAAAAACATTCAGTACTTC. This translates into CASSVGRFASGGAKNIQYF.

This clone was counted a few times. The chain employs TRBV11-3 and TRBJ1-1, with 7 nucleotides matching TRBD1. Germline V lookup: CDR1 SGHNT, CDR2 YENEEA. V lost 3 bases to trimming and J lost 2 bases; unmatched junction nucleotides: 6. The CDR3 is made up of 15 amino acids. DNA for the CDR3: TGTGCCAGCAGCTTGGGGACAGCTATTAACACTGAAGCTTTCTTT. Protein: CASSLGTAINTEAFF.

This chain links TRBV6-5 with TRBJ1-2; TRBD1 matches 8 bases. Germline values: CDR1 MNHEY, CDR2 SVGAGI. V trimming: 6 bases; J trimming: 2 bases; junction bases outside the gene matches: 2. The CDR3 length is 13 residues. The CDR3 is CASSGQGNYGYTF. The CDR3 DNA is TGTGCCAGCAGCGGACAGGGCAACTATGGCTACACCTTC.

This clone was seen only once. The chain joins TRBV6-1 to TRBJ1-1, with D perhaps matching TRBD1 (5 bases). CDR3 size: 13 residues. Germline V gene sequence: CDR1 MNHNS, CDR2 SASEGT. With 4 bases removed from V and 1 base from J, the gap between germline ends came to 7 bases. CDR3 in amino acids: CASSGQPNTEAFF. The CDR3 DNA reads TGTGCCAGCAGTGGACAGCCGAACACTGAAGCTTTCTTT.

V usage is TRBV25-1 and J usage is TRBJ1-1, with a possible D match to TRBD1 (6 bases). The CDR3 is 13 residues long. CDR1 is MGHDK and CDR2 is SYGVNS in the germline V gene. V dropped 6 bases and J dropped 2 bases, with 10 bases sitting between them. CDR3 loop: CASRGQLNTEAFF. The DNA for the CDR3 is TGTGCCAGCAGAGGACAGCTAAACACTGAAGCTTTCTTT.